The clone carrying this T cell receptor beta chain was found a few times. These data are taken from a study of blood T cell repertoires in COVID-19. Looking at the study overall: Samples of COVID-19 (acute and convalescent) were obtained from the United States, Italy and Spain. Sources were T cells, B-cell-depleted T cells, or PBMCs; the material itself was cDNA or gDNA.

The germline gives CDR1 SGHNT, CDR2 YYREEE (reference sequence). Germline trimming cut 4 bases from V and 3 bases from J; bases unmatched to any gene: 0. CDR3 length: 13 residues. Participant age was about 18 to 100 years, and participants resided in about two dozen US areas. Original processing methods: Amplifying reference gene primers gave estimates of nucleated cell counts. This table comes from immunoSEQ multiplex PCR, and its TCRdb copy is limited to in-frame clones, with some not included. The D gene and trimming were derived from the DNA, and the V and J assignments and clone size from that table. This table has about 160,000 clones, roughly 80% appearing once.

This rearrangement joins TRBV5-4 to TRBJ1-4; TRBD1 aligns across 7 bases. The receptor comes from a woman aged 55-75 years who had recovered from COVID-19. Specimen: PBMCs or T cells enriched from blood (not recorded which). The DNA for the CDR3 is TGTGCCAGCAGCGGACAGGCTAATGAAAAACTGTTTTTT. This sequence encodes CASSGQANEKLFF.